Listed below are T cell receptor beta chains from one sample, sequenced in a study of blood T cell repertoires in COVID-19. The table came from immunoSEQ multiplex PCR; TCRdb's copy has only in-frame clones and leaves some out. The data hold roughly 110,000 clones, with over 65% observed a single time. Sequencing was performed on peripheral blood. Source of these receptors: a man older than 75 with COVID-19, enrolled during active disease. The CDR3 runs from the conserved cysteine through the conserved F or W. The D gene is left open where the match is weak. Not every row has a clone size; where given, it reads once, few, many or a size class.

>TRBJ2-1|TRBV10-3|-|-
CAISETGYNEQFF
TGTGCCATCAGTGAGACAGGGTACAATGAGCAGTTCTTC
>TRBJ1-5|TRBV7-6|-|-
CASSDDTYQPQHF
TGTGCCAGCAGCGACGACACTTATCAGCCCCAGCATTTT
>TRBJ2-7|TRBV2|TRBD2|-
CASKKREGLEQYF
TGTGCCAGCAAGAAGCGGGAGGGCCTCGAGCAGTACTTC
>TRBJ1-2|TRBV5-6|-|-
CASSLGYGVNYGYTF
TGTGCCAGCAGCTTGGGGTACGGAGTTAACTATGGCTACACCTTC
>TRBJ1-2|TRBV28|TRBD1|-
CASSFPGGSYGYTF
TGTGCCAGCAGTTTTCCAGGGGGTTCCTATGGCTACACCTTC
>TRBJ1-2|TRBV9|-|-
CASSVEASGIRNYGYTF
TGTGCCAGCAGCGTAGAGGCCTCGGGGATTAGAAACTATGGCTACACCTTC
>TRBJ1-3|TRBV15|-|-
CATSRDSAIYF
TGTGCCACCAGCAGAGATTCCGCCATATATTTT
>TRBJ1-1|TRBV6-2/TRBV6-3|TRBD1|few
CASSYRGTGGWRTEAFF
TGTGCCAGCAGTTACCGTGGGACAGGGGGCTGGCGCACTGAAGCTTTCTTT
>TRBJ1-6|TRBV6-5|-|-
CASSYSRGAGSPLHF
TGTGCCAGCAGTTACTCACGGGGGGCCGGTTCACCCCTCCACTTT
>TRBJ2-7|TRBV2|-|once
CASSLTYEQYF
TGTGCCAGCAGTCTTACCTACGAGCAGTACTTC
>TRBJ2-7|TRBV4-3|-|-
CASSQERWGVSYEQYF
TGCGCCAGCAGCCAAGAACGGTGGGGCGTCTCCTACGAGCAGTACTTC
>TRBJ1-1|TRBV4-1|-|-
CASSQVGPGNTEAFF
TGCGCCAGCAGCCAAGTAGGACCGGGAAACACTGAAGCTTTCTTT
>TRBJ2-1|TRBV3-1/TRBV3-2|TRBD2|many
CASSQFLAGVNEQFF
TGTGCCAGCAGCCAATTTCTAGCGGGAGTCAATGAGCAGTTCTTC
>TRBJ2-2|TRBV7-6|-|-
CASSAAPASAPGELFF
TGTGCCAGCAGCGCTGCCCCCGCTAGCGCGCCCGGGGAGCTGTTTTTT
>TRBJ1-4|TRBV28|-|-
CASTTLVRGGEKLFF
TGTGCCAGCACTACCTTAGTTAGGGGCGGTGAAAAACTGTTTTTT
>TRBJ2-2|TRBV28|-|-
CASSSDLNTGELFF
TGTGCCAGCAGTTCGGACTTGAACACCGGGGAGCTGTTTTTT
>TRBJ2-5|TRBV5-1|-|-
CASSRVSGQETQYF
TGCGCCAGCAGCAGGGTCAGCGGACAAGAGACCCAGTACTTC
>TRBJ2-7|TRBV7-2|TRBD2|-
CASSTRAGLADPYEQYF
TGTGCCAGCAGCACCCGGGCTGGGCTAGCGGATCCCTACGAGCAGTACTTC
>TRBJ2-5|TRBV13|-|once
CASSRAPRESETQYF
TGTGCCAGCAGCCGGGCCCCAAGGGAGAGCGAGACCCAGTACTTC
>TRBJ2-6|TRBV18|-|-
CASSPWKGDSGANVLTF
TGTGCCAGCTCACCATGGAAAGGGGACTCTGGGGCCAACGTCCTGACTTTC
>TRBJ1-2|TRBV18|TRBD1|-
CASSPRGQRTVNYGYTF
TGTGCCAGCTCACCACGGGGACAGAGGACCGTAAACTATGGCTACACCTTC
>TRBJ1-3|TRBV24-1|-|once
CATEENYGNTIYF
TGTGCCACCGAGGAAAACTACGGAAACACCATATATTTT